This T cell receptor (beta chain) is drawn from a study of T cell repertoires in aging, cancer and after chemotherapy. Peripheral blood genomic DNA, not sorted cells or RNA, was the template. The V and J ends lost 11 bases and 2 bases respectively, with 10 bases between them. Germline V gene data show CDR1 as LGHNA and CDR2 as YSLEER. The CDR3 has 12 amino acids. Multiplex touch-down PCR with TRB-A/B primers amplified rearranged V-D-J TRB sequences. TCRdb itself ran the multiplex PCR reads through MiXCR, one entry per CDR3 protein. The sample lists approximately 12,000 distinct CDR3 sequences, under 30% occurring once.

Sequenced input: blood. The chain carries TRBV4-3 and TRBJ1-3; tentatively, D is TRBD1 (5 bases). This clonotype originated in a human donor in good health. In DNA, the CDR3 is TGCGCCTCCCTGGGGCCTGGAAACACCATATATTTT. Its protein product is CASLGPGNTIYF.